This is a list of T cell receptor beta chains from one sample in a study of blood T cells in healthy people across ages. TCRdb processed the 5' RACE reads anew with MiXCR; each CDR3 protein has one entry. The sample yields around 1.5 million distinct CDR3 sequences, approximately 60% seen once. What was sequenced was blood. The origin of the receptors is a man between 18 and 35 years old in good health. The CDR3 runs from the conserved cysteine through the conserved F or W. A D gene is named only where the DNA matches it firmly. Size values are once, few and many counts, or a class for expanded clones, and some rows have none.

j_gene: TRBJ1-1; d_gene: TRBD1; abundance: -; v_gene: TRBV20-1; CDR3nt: TGCAGTGCTCTGGACAGGGAGGTGTCCCCTTTCTTT; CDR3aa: CSALDREVSPFF
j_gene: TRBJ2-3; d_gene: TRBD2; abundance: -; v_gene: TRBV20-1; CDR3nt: TGCAGTGCTATTCGGCGGGGGGGCCATTATGATACGCAGTATTTT; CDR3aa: CSAIRRGGHYDTQYF
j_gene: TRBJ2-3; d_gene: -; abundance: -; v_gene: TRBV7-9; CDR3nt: TGTGCGACCGACGGGGCCTACACAGATACGCAGTATTTT; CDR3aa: CATDGAYTDTQYF
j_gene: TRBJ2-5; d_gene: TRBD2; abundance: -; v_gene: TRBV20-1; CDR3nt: TGCAGTGCTAGAGATCCGGCTAGCGGGGGACCCGAGATCCAAGAGACCCAGTACTTC; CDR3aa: CSARDPASGGPEIQETQYF
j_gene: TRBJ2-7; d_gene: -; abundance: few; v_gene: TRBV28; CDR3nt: TGTGCCAGCAGGCACAGGGTCGTCTACGAGCAGTACTTC; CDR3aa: CASRHRVVYEQYF
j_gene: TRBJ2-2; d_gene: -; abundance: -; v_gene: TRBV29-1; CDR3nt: TGCAGCGTTGATGAGGGGGAGCTGTTTTTT; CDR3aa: CSVDEGELFF
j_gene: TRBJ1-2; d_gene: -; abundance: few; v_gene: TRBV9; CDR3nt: TGTGCCAGCAGCGTAGCCTACACGAACGGTGGCTACACCTTC; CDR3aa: CASSVAYTNGGYTF
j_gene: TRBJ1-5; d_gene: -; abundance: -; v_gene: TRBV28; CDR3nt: TGTGCCAGCAGTGGGAGGACGGAATGGGGCAATCAGCCCCAGCATTTT; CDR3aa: CASSGRTEWGNQPQHF
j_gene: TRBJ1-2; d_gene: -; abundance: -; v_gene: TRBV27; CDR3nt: TGTGCCAGCAGTTCCCAGGGTGGAGCTAACTATGGCTACACCTTC; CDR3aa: CASSSQGGANYGYTF
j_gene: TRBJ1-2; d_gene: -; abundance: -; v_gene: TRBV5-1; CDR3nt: TGCGCCAGCAGCCCCTCAGGGGTTGTCGATGGCTACACCTTC; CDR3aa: CASSPSGVVDGYTF
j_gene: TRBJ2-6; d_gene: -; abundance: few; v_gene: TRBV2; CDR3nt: TGTGCCAGCATGGGTGGGGCTGGGGCCAACGTCCTGACTTTC; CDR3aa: CASMGGAGANVLTF
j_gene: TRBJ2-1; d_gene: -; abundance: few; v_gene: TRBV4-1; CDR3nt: TGCGCCAGCAGCCAAGATAGTCCCGTAGCGGAGCAGTTCTTC; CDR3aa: CASSQDSPVAEQFF
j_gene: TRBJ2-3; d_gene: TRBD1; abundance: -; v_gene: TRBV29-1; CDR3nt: TGCAGCGGATACCGGGACAGGGGACTTAGCACAGATACGCAGTATTTT; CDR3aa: CSGYRDRGLSTDTQYF
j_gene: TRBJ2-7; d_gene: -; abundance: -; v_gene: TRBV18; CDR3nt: TGTGCCAGCTCACCAGGGACAACATCCTACGAGCAGTACTTC; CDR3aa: CASSPGTTSYEQYF
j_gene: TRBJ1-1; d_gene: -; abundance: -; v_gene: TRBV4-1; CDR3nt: TGCGCCAGCAGCCCCAATAGGGGGGCGAAGCTTATGAACACTGAAGCTTTCTTT; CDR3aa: CASSPNRGAKLMNTEAFF
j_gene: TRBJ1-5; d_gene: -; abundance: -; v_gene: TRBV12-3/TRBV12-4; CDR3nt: TGTGCCAGCAGTTTCTTCCAGGAGGATCAGCCCCAGCATTTT; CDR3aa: CASSFFQEDQPQHF
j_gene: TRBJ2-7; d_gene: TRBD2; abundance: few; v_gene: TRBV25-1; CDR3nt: TGTGCCAGCAGTGATAAGGAGCGGGGGACCTACGAGCAGTACTTC; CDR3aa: CASSDKERGTYEQYF
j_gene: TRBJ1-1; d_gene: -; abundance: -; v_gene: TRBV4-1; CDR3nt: TGCGCCAGCAGCCAAACAGGGCGCATGAACACTGAAGCTTTCTTT; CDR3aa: CASSQTGRMNTEAFF
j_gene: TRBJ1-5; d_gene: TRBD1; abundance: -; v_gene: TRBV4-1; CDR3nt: TGCGCCAGCAGCCAAGCGGTGACAGGGGGCAATCAGCCCCAGCATTTT; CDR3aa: CASSQAVTGGNQPQHF
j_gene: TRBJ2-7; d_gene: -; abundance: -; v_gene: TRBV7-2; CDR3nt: TGTGCCAGCAGCCCCCTCGTAAGCTCCTACGAGCAGTACTTC; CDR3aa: CASSPLVSSYEQYF
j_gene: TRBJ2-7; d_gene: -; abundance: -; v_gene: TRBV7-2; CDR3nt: TGTGCCAGCAGCCCCGCGAAGGGGAATGAGCAGTACTTC; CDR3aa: CASSPAKGNEQYF
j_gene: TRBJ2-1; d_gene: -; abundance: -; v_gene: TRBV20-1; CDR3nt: TGCAGTGCTACCGGAGGGACGGTCTCCTACAATGAGCAGTTCTTC; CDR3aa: CSATGGTVSYNEQFF
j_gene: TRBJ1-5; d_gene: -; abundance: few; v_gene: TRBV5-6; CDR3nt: TGTGCCAGCAGCTTTGGCGAAAATCAGCCCCAGCATTTT; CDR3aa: CASSFGENQPQHF
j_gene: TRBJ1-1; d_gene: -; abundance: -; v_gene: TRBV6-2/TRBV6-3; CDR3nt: TGTGCCAGCAGTACGGACAGCAAGAACACTGAAGCTTTCTTT; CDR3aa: CASSTDSKNTEAFF
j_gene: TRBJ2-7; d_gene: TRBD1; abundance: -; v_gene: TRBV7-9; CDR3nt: TGTGCCAGCAGCTTAGCAATAATTGGAGATACAGGGGGGCTCTCCTACGAGCAGTACTTC; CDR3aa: CASSLAIIGDTGGLSYEQYF
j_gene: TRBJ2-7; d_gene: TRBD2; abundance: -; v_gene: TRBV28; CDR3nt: TGTGCCAGCAGTTTGAAGCGGGAGAGCCTCGGCTACGAGCAGTACTTC; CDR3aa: CASSLKRESLGYEQYF
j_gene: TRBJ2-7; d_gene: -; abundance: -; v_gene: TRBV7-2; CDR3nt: TGTGCCAGCAGCGCGGGTCGTTACGAGCAGTACTTC; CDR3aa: CASSAGRYEQYF
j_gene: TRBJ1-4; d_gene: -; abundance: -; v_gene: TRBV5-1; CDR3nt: TGCGCCAGCAGCTTGGATGGGCAGCAGAGGAATGAAAAACTGTTTTTT; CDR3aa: CASSLDGQQRNEKLFF
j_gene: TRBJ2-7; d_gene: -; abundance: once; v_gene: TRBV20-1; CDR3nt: TGCAGCACAGGGATAGGGTACGAGCAGTACTTC; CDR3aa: CSTGIGYEQYF
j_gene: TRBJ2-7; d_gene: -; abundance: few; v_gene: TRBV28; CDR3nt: TGTGCCAGCAGTTTTAACCAACTGAAGGCCTACGAGCAGTACTTC; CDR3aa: CASSFNQLKAYEQYF
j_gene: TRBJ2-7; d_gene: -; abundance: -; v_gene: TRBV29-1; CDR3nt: TGCAGCGTTGAAGATCCGGACAGATCCTACGAGCAGTACTTC; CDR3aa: CSVEDPDRSYEQYF
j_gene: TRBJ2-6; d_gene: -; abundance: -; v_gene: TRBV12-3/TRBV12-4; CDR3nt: TGTGCCAGCCAAAGTGAATTTACTGGGGCCAACGTCCTGACTTTC; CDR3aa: CASQSEFTGANVLTF
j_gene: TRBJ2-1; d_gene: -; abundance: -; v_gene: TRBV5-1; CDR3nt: TGCGCCAGCACGGGATCCAGGGCTGTGGATGAGCAGTTCTTC; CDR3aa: CASTGSRAVDEQFF
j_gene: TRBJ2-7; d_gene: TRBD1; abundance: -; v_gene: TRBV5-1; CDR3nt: TGCGCCAGCAGCTGGGACAGGGGGAATTACGAGCAGTACTTC; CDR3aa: CASSWDRGNYEQYF
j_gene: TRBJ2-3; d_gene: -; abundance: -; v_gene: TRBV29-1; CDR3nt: TGCAGCGTTGAAGGGGTAGTGGGCAGCCCTCGATTAAACACAGATACGCAGTATTTT; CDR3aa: CSVEGVVGSPRLNTDTQYF